These 12 T cell receptor beta chains originate from one sample sequenced in a study of cytomegalovirus exposure and HLA in healthy donors. The PCR used 60 Vbeta and 13 Jbeta primers. Assay used: immunoSEQ multiplex PCR; TCRdb lists only in-frame clones, some missing. The listing contains about 72,000 clones. Sequenced: PBMCs. Source of these receptors: a man aged 35-49 years in good health and CMV-seronegative.

The rearrangement joins TRBV5-4 to TRBJ2-5; the match to TRBD2 covers 13 bases. With the DNA end fitting TRBJ2-7 better, the J assignment may be wrong. CDR1 SGHNT and CDR2 YYREEE come from the germline V gene (reference sequence). This CDR3 spans 15 amino acids. DNA for the CDR3: TGTGCCAGCAGCTTGCGACTAGCGGGGGGCTACGAGCAGTACTTC. This gives the protein CASSLRLAGGYEQYF.

The genes are TRBV9 and TRBJ1-6, with D perhaps matching TRBD1 (5 bases). Germline assignment: CDR1 SGDLS and CDR2 YYNGEE. V lost 0 bases to trimming and J lost 5 bases, with 9 bases between them. This CDR3 spans 15 amino acids. CDR3 DNA: TGTGCCAGCAGCGTAGGACAGCTTGATAATTCACCCCTCCACTTT. Translating it yields CASSVGQLDNSPLHF.

The genes are TRBV5-1 and TRBJ1-1; TRBD1 aligns across 9 bases. The CDR3 length is 13 residues. The V and J ends lost 2 bases and 6 bases, in that order; junction bases with no gene match: 2. Germline V gives CDR1 SGHRS, CDR2 YFSETQ. The CDR3 region has the DNA TGCGCCAGCAGCTTACAGGGGGCTGCTGAAGCTTTCTTT. It specifies CASSLQGAAEAFF.

The chain links TRBV20-1 to TRBJ1-5; D remains ambiguous. The CDR3 has 11 residues. Germline assignment: CDR1 DFQATT and CDR2 SNEGSKA (reference sequence). The V gene lost 4 bases and the J gene lost 5 bases, with 6 bases spanning the gap. The CDR3 loop reads CSAMADQPQHF. Here the CDR3 DNA reads TGCAGTGCTATGGCGGATCAGCCCCAGCATTTT.

The chain links TRBV2 to TRBJ1-5; D ambiguous. The CDR3 totals 14 residues. Trimming removed 1 base from V and 0 bases from J, with 4 bases in between. CDR1 and CDR2 (germline): SNHLY, FYNNEI. The CDR3 here is CASSEVNSNQPQHF. CDR3 coding DNA: TGTGCCAGCAGTGAAGTTAATAGCAATCAGCCCCAGCATTTT.

The J gene is TRBJ1-4, the V gene TRBV5-5; 7 nucleotides line up with TRBD1. V lost 1 base to trimming and J lost 7 bases; unmatched junction nucleotides: 4. CDR1 is SGHKS, CDR2 YYEKEE, per germline (reference sequence). The CDR3 is 14 amino acids. The CDR3 DNA reads TGTGCCAGCAGCTTGAGGCAGGGGGGTGAAAAACTGTTTTTT. It is translated as CASSLRQGGEKLFF.

V and J are TRBV7-3 and TRBJ1-1; 7 bases agree with TRBD1. V gave up 4 bases and J gave up 5 bases; unmatched junction bases: 4. In germline, CDR1 is SGHTA, CDR2 FQGTGA. The CDR3 has 13 residues. The CDR3 sequence: CASSSTGATEAFF. In nucleotides, the CDR3 is TGTGCCAGCAGCTCTACAGGGGCGACTGAAGCTTTCTTT.

The genes are TRBV13 and TRBJ1-5; possible D gene TRBD1, 5 bases. V was shortened by 5 bases and J by 5 bases, with 13 bases between the two germline ends. This CDR3 has 14 amino acids. Germline V gives CDR1 PRHDT, CDR2 FYEKMQ (reference sequence). The CDR3 coding sequence is TGTGCCAGCAGCCTGGGGGGAAGCGATCAGCCCCAGCATTTT. Protein product: CASSLGGSDQPQHF.

For this clone: Other nucleotide sequences in the sample specify the same CDR3. The chain has TRBV28 and TRBJ2-1, with D possibly being TRBD2 (7 bases). Trimming pared 8 bases from V and 0 bases from J, leaving 11 bases between. This CDR3 is built from 14 residues. In germline, CDR1 is MDHEN, CDR2 SYDVKM. CDR3 in DNA: TGTGCCAGCGGCGGGGGCCGCTCCTACAATGAGCAGTTCTTC. Translating it yields CASGGGRSYNEQFF.

As to this clone: Other DNA sequences within the sample encode an identical CDR3. The chain carries TRBV19 and TRBJ1-1, with D unclear. V was clipped by 5 bases and J by 7 bases, with 8 bases between them. The CDR3 sequence is 11 residues long. The germline V gene encodes CDR1 LNHDA and CDR2 SQIVND (reference sequence). The CDR3 nucleotides are TGTGCCAGTAGTTCGACGGGTGAAGCTTTCTTT. It yields the protein CASSSTGEAFF.

V gene TRBV4-1 combines with J gene TRBJ1-1; 8 bases align to TRBD1. The CDR3 runs to 17 residues. Germline V gives CDR1 MGHRA, CDR2 YSYEKL. Trimming took 3 bases from V and 1 from J; bases not matched to a gene: 10. CDR3 DNA: TGCGCCAGCAGCCACCATCAATGGGACAGGCCGAACACTGAAGCTTTCTTT. It specifies CASSHHQWDRPNTEAFF.

The V gene is TRBV25-1, the J gene TRBJ1-3; a weak D match, TRBD1 (5 bases). The V gene lost 8 bases and the J gene lost 3 bases, with 11 bases spanning the gap. Germline V CDR1 and CDR2: MGHDK, SYGVNS. The CDR3 is made up of 13 amino acids. CDR3 region: CASAGLGGNTIYF. DNA of the CDR3: TGTGCCAGCGCAGGGCTCGGTGGAAACACCATATATTTT. The complete variable domain, with remaining parts taken from reference TRBV25-1 and TRBJ1-3, reads EADIYQTPRYLVIGTGKKITLECSQTMGHDKMYWYQQDPGMELHLIHYSYGVNSTEKGDLSSESTVSRIRTEHFPLTLESARPSHTSQYLCASAGLGGNTIYFGEGSWLTVV.